The 26 T cell receptor beta chains reported below all come from one sample, sequenced in a study of response to subunit inactivated influenza vaccine. TCRdb fed the RT-PCR reads into MiXCR, producing one record per CDR3 protein. In the table there are around 710,000 distinct CDR3 sequences, roughly 14% of which are singletons. The specimen was PBMCs from blood, collected 14 to 15 days before vaccination. These receptor sequences come from a man in his forties or fifties who received an inactivated influenza vaccine.

The table lists this clonotype with a few counts. This rearrangement joins TRBV5-1 to TRBJ1-2; maybe TRBD1 (6 bases). CDR3 length: 14 residues. V lost 5 bases to trimming and J lost 3 bases, with 14 bases between them. Germline loops: CDR1 SGHRS, CDR2 YFSETQ. CDR3 nucleotides: TGCGCCAGCAGGCTACAGGGTTCGGACTATGGCTACACCTTC. Translation gives CASRLQGSDYGYTF.

This clonotype was counted a few times. V gene TRBV3-1 combines with J gene TRBJ1-1; D is undetermined. The CDR3 is made up of 13 amino acids. The germline gives CDR1 LGHDT, CDR2 YNNKEL (reference sequence). Trimming left V 1 base short and J 3 bases short, with 6 bases between. The CDR3 DNA is TGTGCCAGCAGCCAAGGAGGGCACACTGAAGCTTTCTTT. Encoded protein: CASSQGGHTEAFF.

This clonotype showed up just a few times. The V and J genes are TRBV5-1 and TRBJ1-1; D remains unclear. Germline V gene sequence: CDR1 SGHRS, CDR2 YFSETQ. This CDR3 is built from 15 residues. Deletions cut 0 bases from V and 1 base from J, with 10 bases between. In DNA form, the CDR3 reads TGCGCCAGCAGCTTGGAGCCAGGACCGAACACTGAAGCTTTCTTT. It codes for CASSLEPGPNTEAFF. The variable domain in full, with the rest retrieved from reference TRBV5-1 and TRBJ1-1, is KAGVTQTPRYLIKTRGQQVTLSCSPISGHRSVSWYQQTPGQGLQFLFEYFSETQRNKGNFPGRFSGRQFSNSRSEMNVSTLELGDSALYLCASSLEPGPNTEAFFGQGTRLTVV.

This clonotype occurred many times. The rearrangement uses TRBV4-1 and TRBJ1-1, with D possibly being TRBD1 (5 bases). Germline-derived CDR1 and CDR2 are MGHRA and YSYEKL. The CDR3 is 15 amino acids. With 1 base removed from V and 3 bases from J, the gap between germline ends came to 12 bases. Here the CDR3 reads CASSQGRLRDTEAFF. DNA of the CDR3: TGCGCCAGCAGCCAAGGTCGTCTCAGGGACACTGAAGCTTTCTTT.

This clonotype has only a few counts. The chain employs TRBV5-1 and TRBJ1-4; D is possibly TRBD1 (5 bases). The CDR3 extends over 13 amino acids. V was pared by 2 bases and J by 7 bases, with 9 bases between. The V gene's germline CDR1 is SGHRS and CDR2 YFSETQ. The CDR3 DNA follows: TGCGCCAGCAGCTTCAGGGTCGGTGAAAAACTGTTTTTT. Its translation is CASSFRVGEKLFF. Full variable domain (rest looked up from reference TRBV5-1 and TRBJ1-4): KAGVTQTPRYLIKTRGQQVTLSCSPISGHRSVSWYQQTPGQGLQFLFEYFSETQRNKGNFPGRFSGRQFSNSRSEMNVSTLELGDSALYLCASSFRVGEKLFFGSGTQLSVL.

This rearrangement joins TRBV28 to TRBJ2-1; 12 nucleotides match TRBD2. The CDR3 is 15 residues long. V lost 6 bases and J lost 4; bases outside the gene matches: 4. CDR1 and CDR2 (germline): MDHEN, SYDVKM. The CDR3 region has the DNA TGTGCCAGCAGGGTACTAGCGGGAGGATACAATGAGCAGTTCTTC. This codes for CASRVLAGGYNEQFF.

This clonotype was seen more than once but under ten times. J is TRBJ2-1 and V is TRBV20-1; TRBD2 is a possible D gene (6 bases). With 1 base removed from V and 5 bases from J, the gap between germline ends came to 18 bases. This CDR3 is built from 16 residues. CDR1 and CDR2 (germline): DFQATT, SNEGSKA (reference sequence). The CDR3 spells CSARVGAGRIDNEQFF. Here the CDR3 DNA reads TGCAGTGCTAGAGTGGGAGCGGGCAGAATAGACAATGAGCAGTTCTTC.

This clonotype came up many times. This chain uses TRBV5-1 with TRBJ2-1; a possible D gene is TRBD2 (5 bases). Germline CDR1 SGHRS, CDR2 YFSETQ. The CDR3 runs 15 residues. V lost 0 bases and J lost 7, with 14 bases in between. CDR3 loop: CASSLDPGKVNEQFF. The CDR3, as DNA: TGCGCCAGCAGCTTGGACCCGGGAAAAGTAAATGAGCAGTTCTTC.

This clonotype came up a few times. V is TRBV7-2 and J is TRBJ1-1, with D maybe TRBD1 (5 bases). The CDR3 totals 14 residues. Germline V gene lookup returns CDR1 SGHTA and CDR2 FQGNSA. V was trimmed by 3 bases and J by 4 bases, leaving 12 bases between them. The chain's CDR3 is CASSFSFGGTEAFF. The CDR3 DNA reads as TGTGCCAGCAGCTTCTCGTTTGGGGGCACTGAAGCTTTCTTT.

This clonotype has more than one count but fewer than ten. The rearrangement uses TRBV7-2 and TRBJ2-5; D possibly corresponds to TRBD1 (5 bases). CDR3 size: 15 residues. The V end lost 2 bases, the J end lost 2 bases, and 12 bases lay between the germline ends. Germline V gene sequence: CDR1 SGHTA, CDR2 FQGNSA. The chain's CDR3 is CASSLRRQNQETQYF. CDR3 bases: TGTGCCAGCAGCTTACGTAGACAGAATCAAGAGACCCAGTACTTC.

The chain recombines TRBV15 with TRBJ2-7; TRBD2 might be the D (5 bases). V was pared by 1 base and J by 3 bases, with 10 bases between. The CDR3 sequence is 14 residues long. The germline V gene has CDR1 LNHNV and CDR2 YYDKDF (reference sequence). The CDR3 spells CATSRVRGFYEQYF. CDR3 bases: TGTGCCACCAGCAGAGTTCGGGGTTTCTACGAGCAGTACTTC.

The rearrangement links TRBV12-3 or TRBV12-4 to TRBJ2-2; 9 positions match TRBD1. CDR3 length equals 16 residues. V lost 6 bases, J lost 7 bases, and 12 bases stayed unmatched. CDR3 sequence: CASSPGTGRKDGELFF. CDR3 sequence (DNA): TGTGCCAGCAGCCCCGGGACAGGGAGGAAGGACGGGGAGCTGTTTTTT.

This clonotype was seen more than once but under ten times. The J gene is TRBJ2-6, the V gene TRBV11-2; unclear D gene. The germline V gene encodes CDR1 SGHAT and CDR2 FQNNGV. The ends were cut back, 1 base at V and 4 bases at J, with 5 bases in the middle. The CDR3 length is 14 residues. This CDR3 is CASSLVLGANVLTF. The CDR3 nucleotides are TGTGCCAGCAGCTTAGTCTTGGGGGCCAACGTCCTGACTTTC.

In this sample, this clonotype turned up a few times. The V gene is TRBV12-3 or TRBV12-4, the J gene TRBJ2-7; D gene uncertain. The CDR3 spans 13 residues. V was trimmed by 2 bases and J by 2 bases, leaving 7 bases between them. The CDR3 DNA reads TGTGCCAGCAGTTTACAGGTCGCCTACGAGCAGTACTTC. It codes for CASSLQVAYEQYF.

The sample holds a few counts of this clonotype. This chain links TRBV3-1 with TRBJ2-1; 8 bases align to TRBD2. The J segment lost 16 bases and the V segment lost 1 base, leaving 9 bases of the junction unmatched. CDR1 is LGHDT, CDR2 YNNKEL, per germline (reference sequence). The CDR3 is made up of 13 amino acids. The chain's CDR3 is CASSQVLAAVYFF. The CDR3 DNA follows: TGTGCCAGCAGCCAAGTACTAGCGGCGGTGTATTTCTTC.

This clonotype was found a few times. The DNA for the CDR3 is TGTGCCAGCAGTTTATTCCGGACGGGCACTGAAGCTTTCTTT. It yields the protein CASSLFRTGTEAFF. The chain recombines TRBV28 with TRBJ1-1; unclear D gene. This CDR3 comprises 14 residues. Germline assignment: CDR1 MDHEN and CDR2 SYDVKM. V lost 1 base and J lost 4, with 10 bases in between. The entire variable domain, with the rest obtained from reference TRBV28 and TRBJ1-1, is as follows: DVKVTQSSRYLVKRTGEKVFLECVQDMDHENMFWYRQDPGLGLRLIYFSYDVKMKEKGDIPEGYSVSREKKERFSLILESASTNQTSMYLCASSLFRTGTEAFFGQGTRLTVV.

In its sample, this clonotype was seen a few times. CDR3 sequence (DNA): TGCGCCAGCAGCTTTGGGCAGGGTCTAGCCAAAAACATTCAGTACTTC. Translated, it gives CASSFGQGLAKNIQYF. The chain couples TRBV5-1 to TRBJ2-4, with D maybe TRBD1 (5 bases). In germline, CDR1 is SGHRS, CDR2 YFSETQ. The CDR3 is made up of 16 amino acids. Trimming stripped 2 bases from V and 0 bases from J, with 12 bases between.

This clonotype turned up a few times. CDR3 DNA sequence: TGTGCCAGCAGCTCGATACTAGCGGGAGCCGGGAATACGCAGTATTTT. The encoded protein is CASSSILAGAGNTQYF. J is TRBJ2-3 and V is TRBV5-4; 11 bases match TRBD2. Losses at the gene ends were 3 bases for V and 7 bases for J; bases not matched to a gene: 10. The CDR3 extends over 16 amino acids. Germline values: CDR1 SGHNT, CDR2 YYREEE (reference sequence).

A few counts support this clonotype. The CDR3 region is CSVSEGQGAGNTIYF. The CDR3 nucleotides read TGCAGCGTTTCAGAGGGACAGGGGGCTGGAAACACCATATATTTT. The chain recombines TRBV29-1 with TRBJ1-3, with 11 bases lining up with TRBD1. V shed 5 bases, J shed 2 bases, and the junction held 5 bases outside the gene matches. This CDR3 contains 15 residues. Germline values: CDR1 SQVTM, CDR2 ANQGSEA.

CDR3 protein: CSARDGLAGELFF. The CDR3 region has the DNA TGCAGTGCTAGAGATGGATTGGCCGGGGAGCTGTTTTTT. The gene calls are TRBV20-1 and TRBJ2-2; D gene unclear. The V end was cut by 0 bases, the J end by 6 bases, with 8 bases between. The CDR3 totals 13 residues. Germline lookup yields CDR1 DFQATT and CDR2 SNEGSKA (reference sequence).

V usage is TRBV7-2 and J usage is TRBJ2-5; 10 positions agree with TRBD2. The germline V gene has CDR1 SGHTA and CDR2 FQGNSA. V was pared by 4 bases and J by 1 base, with 3 bases of the junction left unmatched. The CDR3 consists of 15 residues. CDR3 in DNA: TGTGCCAGCAGCTCTCTAGCGGGAGTCCAAGAGACCCAGTACTTC. Protein: CASSSLAGVQETQYF.

This clonotype has a handful of counts. CDR3 bases: TGCAGTGCTAGAGGACTCCGGGGCGTCACAGATACGCAGTATTTT. It is translated as CSARGLRGVTDTQYF. The gene calls are TRBV20-1 and TRBJ2-3; the D call may be TRBD1 or TRBD2 (5 bases each). Trimming took off 1 base at V and 2 bases at J, with 13 bases between the two ends. The CDR3 sequence is 15 residues long. The germline gives CDR1 DFQATT, CDR2 SNEGSKA (reference sequence).

This clonotype has more than one count but fewer than ten. This chain links TRBV2 with TRBJ2-3; D not certain. This CDR3 spans 15 amino acids. Germline-derived CDR1 and CDR2 are SNHLY and FYNNEI. V lost 4 bases and J 2 bases, leaving 13 bases between the germline ends. CDR3 sequence (DNA): TGTGCCAGCAGTGCGTTGAGCGTAAACACAGATACGCAGTATTTT. It specifies CASSALSVNTDTQYF.

The gene calls are TRBV7-2 and TRBJ1-1; 7 bases agree with TRBD1. The CDR3 loop spans 14 amino acids. Trimming cost V 4 bases and J 8 bases; bases outside gene matches: 10. CDR1 and CDR2 from the germline V gene are SGHTA and FQGNSA. CDR3 amino acids: CASSYAAGGSEAFF. The CDR3 nucleotides read TGTGCCAGCAGCTATGCGGCAGGGGGATCGGAAGCTTTCTTT.

This clonotype was detected a few times. The chain employs TRBV7-9 and TRBJ2-3, with a tentative D call TRBD1 (5 bases). The germline V gene has CDR1 SEHNR and CDR2 FQNEAQ (reference sequence). V was shortened by 8 bases and J by 2 bases, with 23 bases between the two germline ends. The CDR3 is made up of 17 amino acids. CDR3 loop: CASVHPDTGINTDTQYF. DNA of the CDR3: TGTGCCAGCGTTCACCCGGACACCGGCATTAACACAGATACGCAGTATTTT.

This clonotype has just a few counts. CDR3 region: CAISVGSASRGDTQYF. The DNA for the CDR3 is TGTGCCATCAGTGTCGGTTCGGCGTCACGGGGAGATACGCAGTATTTT. The rearrangement links TRBV10-3 to TRBJ2-3; D might be TRBD2 (5 bases). V was cut by 4 bases and J by 5 bases, with 19 bases left in between. Germline CDR1 reads ENHRY; CDR2 reads SYGVKD. CDR3 length: 16 amino acids.